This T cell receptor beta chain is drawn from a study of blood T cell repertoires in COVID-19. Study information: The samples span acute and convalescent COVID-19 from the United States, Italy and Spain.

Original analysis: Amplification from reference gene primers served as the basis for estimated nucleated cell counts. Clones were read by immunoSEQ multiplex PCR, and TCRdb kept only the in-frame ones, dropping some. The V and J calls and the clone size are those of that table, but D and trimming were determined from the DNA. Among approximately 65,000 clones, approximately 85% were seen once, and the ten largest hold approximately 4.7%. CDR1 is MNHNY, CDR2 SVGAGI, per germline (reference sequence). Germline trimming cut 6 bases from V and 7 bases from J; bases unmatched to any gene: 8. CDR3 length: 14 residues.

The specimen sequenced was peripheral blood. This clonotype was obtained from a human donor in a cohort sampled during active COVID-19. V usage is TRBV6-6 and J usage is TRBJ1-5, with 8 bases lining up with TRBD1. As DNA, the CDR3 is TGTGCCAGCAGAGCAGGGGGCCCGCGGCAGCCCCAGCATTTT. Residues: CASRAGGPRQPQHF.